This T cell receptor (beta chain) was sequenced during a study of blood T cell repertoires in COVID-19. Study at large: PBMCs, B-cell-depleted T cells, or T cells were the source of the cDNA or gDNA that made up the material.

Produced via immunoSEQ multiplex PCR; TCRdb's table is partial and in-frame only. The table records roughly 110,000 clones, roughly 80% of them present only once. The CDR3 extends over 14 amino acids. Germline CDR1 reads SGHTA; CDR2 reads FQGNSA. After removal of 5 bases from V and 9 bases from J, the junction contained 7 bases not matched to a gene. The chain is built from TRBV7-2 and TRBJ2-1; 10 nucleotides line up with TRBD2. The sample consisted of peripheral blood. The TCR comes from a human donor in a cohort sampled during active COVID-19. The CDR3 spells CASSLLAGDSEQFF. In DNA, the CDR3 is TGTGCCAGCAGCCTTCTAGCGGGAGATAGTGAGCAGTTCTTC.